The 5 T cell receptor beta chains below were found in one sample sequenced in a study of T cells in Graves' hyperthyroidism and ophthalmopathy. TCR beta CDR3 region amplification was performed from RNA transcripts. HTBI primers were employed in a first-round RT-PCR of the TCR CDR3. From the multiplex PCR reads, TCRdb called clonotypes with MiXCR, one entry per CDR3 protein. Among roughly 240,000 distinct CDR3 sequences listed, 16% were seen once. Sequenced sample: blood. The receptors were sampled from a young woman with Graves' ophthalmopathy.

This clonotype has just a few counts. The V gene is TRBV4-2, the J gene TRBJ2-1; TRBD2 matches at 13 bases. The V gene end was trimmed by 4 bases and the J gene end by 2 bases; junction bases not matched to a gene: 2. The CDR3 extends over 16 amino acids. CDR1 LGHNA and CDR2 YNFKEQ come from the germline V gene. Here the CDR3 DNA reads TGTGCCAGCAGCCCGGGGACTAGCGGGACCTACAATGAGCAGTTCTTC. Protein sequence: CASSPGTSGTYNEQFF.

The rearrangement uses TRBV3-1 and TRBJ2-2, with unresolved D. Looked up from germline, CDR1 is LGHDT and CDR2 is YNNKEL (reference sequence). The CDR3 is made up of 13 amino acids. V shed 3 bases and J shed 4 bases, with 6 bases lying between them. As DNA, the CDR3 is TGTGCCAGCAGCCACCTGAGCACCGGGGAGCTGTTTTTT. This codes for CASSHLSTGELFF.

This clonotype was seen more than once but under ten times. The chain joins TRBV27 to TRBJ2-7; 9 bases line up with TRBD2. The CDR3 is 17 amino acids. CDR1 and CDR2 (germline): MNHEY, SMNVEV (reference sequence). CDR3: CGRLREGLGVRSYEQYF. The CDR3 DNA sequence: TGTGGTCGTCTGCGGGAGGGCTTAGGGGTCCGGTCCTACGAGCAGTACTTC.

This clonotype has ten or more counts. The V gene is TRBV10-3, the J gene TRBJ2-3; 7 positions agree with TRBD1. The V gene end was trimmed by 3 bases and the J gene end by 5 bases; junction bases not matched to a gene: 8. The CDR3 is 15 amino acids. Per the germline V gene, CDR1 is ENHRY and CDR2 is SYGVKD. CDR3 residues: CAISEGQALGDTQYF. The CDR3 nucleotides read TGTGCCATCAGTGAAGGACAGGCTCTGGGAGATACGCAGTATTTT.

This clonotype was found many times. The chain uses TRBV5-1 and TRBJ2-7, with D perhaps matching TRBD1 (6 bases). Per the germline V gene, CDR1 is SGHRS and CDR2 is YFSETQ. The CDR3 runs 15 residues. V lost 2 bases to trimming and J lost 0 bases, with 12 bases between them. CDR3 in amino acids: CASSLGTSSSYEQYF. In nucleotides, the CDR3 is TGCGCCAGCAGCTTAGGGACATCGAGCTCCTACGAGCAGTACTTC.